This T cell receptor (beta chain) came from a study of long-term antiretroviral therapy in people with HIV. Study summary: Some samples came about a decade before the 2015 immediate-ART recommendation, and these were the earliest.

From each donor, at least one pre-ART PBMC sample and at least two post-ART PBMC samples were obtained. Findings and limits, study-wide: Repertoire composition at all time points was dominated by clones that had expanded before ART.

Comment on this clone: The antigen is unknown.

Germline CDR1 LNHDA, CDR2 SQIVND (reference sequence). The trim removed 3 bases at V and 2 bases at J, leaving 6 bases unmatched. This CDR3 has 17 amino acids. Investigators performed immunoSEQ version v3.0 at survey level. Each sample aimed for roughly 35,000-50,000 sequenced T-cell genomes. Sequencing used immunoSEQ multiplex PCR; TCRdb keeps in-frame clones, though not all of them. The sample yields about 20,000 clones, approximately 92% seen once. The chain links TRBV19 to TRBJ2-5; 13 bases line up with TRBD2. This material consisted of unsorted PBMCs, taken 4.4 years after starting antiretroviral therapy. The clonotype was recovered from a woman aged 45-59 years with HIV. The CDR3 is CASSMRTSGSAQETQYF. In DNA form, the CDR3 reads TGTGCCAGTAGTATGCGGACTAGCGGGAGCGCACAAGAGACCCAGTACTTC.